Below, 27 T cell receptor beta chains from the same sample are listed, as sequenced in a study of T cell responses to AZD1222 COVID-19 vaccine. Generated by immunoSEQ multiplex PCR, the TCRdb table keeps only in-frame clones and is missing some. The top ten clones hold roughly 12% of a sample with some 120,000 clones, more than 70% of them seen once. The sample consisted of peripheral blood, taken on day 0 of AZD1222 vaccination. The receptors were gathered from an adult in good health.

This sequence joins TRBV7-9 and TRBJ2-5; D is perhaps TRBD1 (6 bases). V shed 2 bases and J shed 2 bases, with 12 bases lying between them. This CDR3 is built from 15 residues. CDR1 and CDR2 (germline): SEHNR, FQNEAQ (reference sequence). Here the CDR3 DNA reads TGTGCCAGCAGCTTACTTCGACAGGCACAAGAGACCCAGTACTTC. Translated, it gives CASSLLRQAQETQYF.

The chain combines TRBV4-1 with TRBJ1-4, with D possibly TRBD1 on 5 matching bases. The CDR3 contains 15 residues. The V end lost 1 base, the J end lost 2 bases, and 8 bases lay between the germline ends. Germline CDR1 is MGHRA and CDR2 is YSYEKL. In nucleotides, the CDR3 is TGCGCCAGCAGCCAAGGGGGCAGGACTAATGAAAAACTGTTTTTT. Residues: CASSQGGRTNEKLFF.

Comment on this clone: The junction differs from germline at one of its ends, possibly a read error. The chain joins TRBV7-9 to TRBJ2-3; 11 bases match TRBD2. CDR3 length: 13 residues. CDR1 is SEHNR, CDR2 FQNEAQ, per germline (reference sequence). This chain's CDR3 is CASSSTVAGGPSF. CDR3 bases: TGTGCCAGCAGCTCGACCGTAGCGGGGGGGCCTTCTTTT.

The chain uses TRBV18 and TRBJ2-2; 13 nucleotides line up with TRBD2. Germline-derived CDR1 and CDR2 are KGHSH and LQKENI. Trimming at V came to 3 bases and at J to 2 bases, leaving 6 bases not matched to a gene. CDR3 length: 18 amino acids. CDR3 bases: TGTGCCAGCTCACCCCCTACTAGCGGGGGGGATAACACCGGGGAGCTGTTTTTT. Amino acid sequence: CASSPPTSGGDNTGELFF.

The chain has TRBV28 and TRBJ1-5; perhaps TRBD1 as D (5 bases). Germline lookup yields CDR1 MDHEN and CDR2 SYDVKM. The CDR3 length is 15 residues. Trimming left V 4 bases short and J 5 bases short, with 15 bases between. CDR3 sequence: CASSSVQGVHQPQHF. The CDR3 nucleotides read TGTGCCAGCAGTTCGGTCCAGGGAGTTCATCAGCCCCAGCATTTT.

J is TRBJ2-7 and V is TRBV28; the match to TRBD2 covers 7 bases. This CDR3 has 14 residues. The germline CDR1 and CDR2 sequences are MDHEN and SYDVKM. V trimming: 7 bases; J trimming: 2 bases; junction bases outside the gene matches: 8. CDR3: CASTPNGRTYEQYF. The CDR3 coding sequence is TGTGCCAGCACACCCAACGGGAGGACCTACGAGCAGTACTTC.

V is TRBV7-9 and J is TRBJ1-4; D unclear. Per the germline V gene, CDR1 is SEHNR and CDR2 is FQNEAQ (reference sequence). V lost 2 bases and J lost 3, with 10 bases in between. The CDR3 consists of 15 residues. In DNA form, the CDR3 reads TGTGCCAGCAGCTTATTCGCCGTAGCTAATGAAAAACTGTTTTTT. Translating gives CASSLFAVANEKLFF.

This clone came up a few times. This chain joins TRBV7-2 and TRBJ1-3; D is unclear. Trimming cost V 1 base and J 2 bases, with 12 bases left between them. CDR3 length equals 16 residues. Germline V gives CDR1 SGHTA, CDR2 FQGNSA. CDR3 region: CASSLELRAPGNTIYF. CDR3 nucleotide sequence: TGTGCCAGCAGCTTAGAACTGAGGGCGCCTGGAAACACCATATATTTT.

The chain has TRBV11-2 and TRBJ2-7, with D possibly matching TRBD2 (6 bases). This CDR3 has 13 residues. The V and J ends lost 5 bases and 6 bases respectively, with 14 bases between them. Germline CDR1 and CDR2: SGHAT and FQNNGV. The CDR3: CASSLLTSREQYF. As DNA, the CDR3 is TGTGCCAGCAGCCTACTAACTAGCCGCGAGCAGTACTTC.

This clone was seen a single time. The J gene is TRBJ2-1, the V gene TRBV30; TRBD1 matches 9 bases. The CDR3 length is 15 residues. V gave up 2 bases and J gave up 5 bases; unmatched junction bases: 7. Per the germline V gene, CDR1 is GTSNPN and CDR2 is SVGIG (reference sequence). The CDR3 coding sequence is TGTGCCTGGAGTCTTCGGGACAGGGACCACAATGAGCAGTTCTTC. Encoded protein: CAWSLRDRDHNEQFF.

The chain has TRBV19 and TRBJ1-1, with TRBD1 as a possible D gene (6 bases). The CDR3 covers 15 residues. Germline CDR1 LNHDA, CDR2 SQIVND (reference sequence). The V end lost 7 bases, the J end lost 1 base, and 16 bases lay between the germline ends. The CDR3 sequence: CASTLRGRGNTEAFF. In DNA, the CDR3 is TGTGCCAGTACTCTCAGGGGTAGGGGGAACACTGAAGCTTTCTTT.

V and J are TRBV30 and TRBJ2-1; 8 bases fit TRBD1. The CDR3 has 15 residues. CDR1 is GTSNPN, CDR2 SVGIG, per germline (reference sequence). V was pared by 2 bases and J by 8 bases, with 11 bases of the junction left unmatched. This chain's CDR3 is CAWSRTGQEIHEQFF. In DNA form, the CDR3 reads TGTGCCTGGAGTCGTACGGGACAGGAGATCCATGAGCAGTTCTTC.

This clone was observed a few times. The rearrangement joins TRBV6-5 to TRBJ1-2, with a tentative D call TRBD1 (6 bases). In germline, CDR1 is MNHEY, CDR2 SVGAGI. This CDR3 comprises 15 residues. V lost 8 bases to trimming and J lost 4 bases, with 20 bases between them. The CDR3 is CASRARGAESYGYTF. The CDR3 DNA follows: TGTGCCAGCCGGGCGCGGGGGGCTGAAAGCTATGGCTACACCTTC.

The CDR3 region is CASSQEGQGLSYEQYF. The CDR3 DNA reads TGTGCCAGCAGCCAAGAAGGACAGGGTCTCTCCTACGAGCAGTACTTC. The gene calls are TRBV4-2 and TRBJ2-7, with TRBD1 matching 8 bases. V dropped 0 bases and J dropped 0; count of bases not matched to a gene: 4. Germline V CDR1 and CDR2: LGHNA, YNFKEQ. The CDR3 covers 16 residues.

This CDR3 reads CASTPGVVNTEAFF. In DNA, the CDR3 is TGTGCCAGCACCCCTGGGGTGGTGAACACTGAAGCTTTCTTT. V and J are TRBV7-2 and TRBJ1-1; D unclear. The CDR3 runs 14 residues. CDR1 is SGHTA, CDR2 FQGNSA, per germline. Trimming shortened V by 7 bases and J by 0 bases, and 12 bases separated the two germline ends.

This chain joins TRBV2 and TRBJ1-1; D is unclear. CDR1 SNHLY and CDR2 FYNNEI come from the germline V gene. This CDR3 region has 13 residues. The V end lost 10 bases, the J end lost 8 bases, and 20 bases lay between the germline ends. The CDR3 DNA sequence: TGTGCCACCTGCCAGAGCGGCACACCCGAAGCTTTCTTT. Residues: CATCQSGTPEAFF.

The chain recombines TRBV24-1 with TRBJ2-5, with a tentative D call TRBD2 (5 bases). CDR1 is KGHDR and CDR2 is SFDVKD in the germline V gene. V was pared by 5 bases and J by 5 bases, with 17 bases between. The CDR3 totals 15 residues. The CDR3: CATSVRGPEVETQYF. For the CDR3, the DNA is TGTGCCACCAGTGTTCGGGGTCCTGAGGTGGAGACCCAGTACTTC.

The chain joins TRBV6-5 to TRBJ1-1; 9 positions match TRBD1. This CDR3 region has 16 residues. Trimming at V came to 4 bases and at J to 3 bases, leaving 9 bases not matched to a gene. From germline, CDR1 is MNHEY and CDR2 SVGAGI. As DNA, the CDR3 is TGTGCCAGCAGTTCCCCGGGACAGGGTTATTACACTGAAGCTTTCTTT. Amino acids: CASSSPGQGYYTEAFF.

The chain recombines TRBV5-5 with TRBJ2-2, with D unresolved. The CDR3 has 14 residues. With 0 bases removed from V and 6 bases from J, the gap between germline ends came to 9 bases. CDR1 and CDR2 from the germline V gene are SGHKS and YYEKEE (reference sequence). In DNA form, the CDR3 reads TGTGCCAGCAGCTTGGCCATGACCCCCGGGGAGCTGTTTTTT. Translated, it gives CASSLAMTPGELFF. Using reference TRBV5-5 and TRBJ2-2 for the parts outside the CDR3, the full variable domain is DAGVTQSPTHLIKTRGQQVTLRCSPISGHKSVSWYQQVLGQGPQFIFQYYEKEERGRGNFPDRFSARQFPNYSSELNVNALLLGDSALYLCASSLAMTPGELFFGEGSRLTVL.

The chain couples TRBV28 to TRBJ1-3; D call uncertain. This CDR3 is 14 amino acids long. CDR1 MDHEN and CDR2 SYDVKM come from the germline V gene. Trimming took off 5 bases at V and 9 bases at J, with 17 bases between the two ends. CDR3 region: CASSLSFSEGTIYF. The CDR3 coding sequence is TGTGCCAGCAGTCTATCGTTCTCGGAGGGCACCATATATTTT.

This clone was seen only a few times. The CDR3 here is CASSSASGNHNEQFF. The CDR3 DNA is TGTGCCAGCAGCTCAGCTAGCGGGAACCACAATGAGCAGTTCTTC. The V and J genes are TRBV7-2 and TRBJ2-1; 9 nucleotides line up with TRBD2. The CDR3 is 15 amino acids. J lost 5 bases, V lost 4 bases, and 6 bases had no gene match. The germline gives CDR1 SGHTA, CDR2 FQGNSA. The full variable domain, completed using reference TRBV7-2 and TRBJ2-1, is GAGVSQSPSNKVTEKGKDVELRCDPISGHTALYWYRQSLGQGLEFLIYFQGNSAPDKSGLPSDRFSAERTGGSVSTLTIQRTQQEDSAVYLCASSSASGNHNEQFFGPGTRLTVL.

This clone was seen a few times. The chain links TRBV12-3 or TRBV12-4 to TRBJ2-1; no reliable D call. V lost 3 bases and J 6 bases, leaving 3 bases between the germline ends. This CDR3 is 11 amino acids long. CDR3 DNA: TGTGCCAGCAGTTTGATCAATGAGCAGTTCTTC. It specifies CASSLINEQFF.

The chain couples TRBV6-5 to TRBJ2-7; D may match TRBD1 or TRBD2 (5 bases each). Germline V CDR1 and CDR2: MNHEY, SVGAGI. The CDR3 has 15 amino acids. The ends were cut back, 0 bases at V and 6 bases at J, with 15 bases in the middle. This CDR3 reads CASSYSGQFGGEQYF. The DNA for the CDR3 is TGTGCCAGCAGTTACTCGGGGCAGTTTGGAGGCGAGCAGTACTTC.

This clone has just a few counts. This chain uses TRBV5-1 with TRBJ2-5, with D possibly TRBD1 on 5 matching bases. The CDR3 is 13 amino acids. Trimming removed 0 bases at V and 9 bases at J, with 12 bases between. CDR1 and CDR2 from the germline V gene are SGHRS and YFSETQ. The CDR3 nucleotides read TGCGCCAGCAGCTTGGAGTTGCAGGGCCCCCAGTACTTC. It codes for CASSLELQGPQYF.

This chain joins TRBV10-1 and TRBJ2-1; TRBD2 is a possible D gene (6 bases). This CDR3 spans 16 amino acids. The V and J ends lost 3 bases and 7 bases respectively, with 19 bases between them. Germline lookup yields CDR1 WNHNN and CDR2 SYGVQD (reference sequence). CDR3: CASSDSGGMFVNEQFF. The CDR3 DNA sequence: TGCGCCAGCAGTGATTCCGGCGGGATGTTTGTAAATGAGCAGTTCTTC.

This rearrangement joins TRBV18 to TRBJ2-2, with no clear D. CDR3 length: 16 amino acids. Germline lookup yields CDR1 KGHSH and CDR2 LQKENI. Trimming took 2 bases from V and 3 from J, leaving 13 bases between them. The CDR3 is CASSPAAARYTGELFF. CDR3 coding DNA: TGTGCCAGCTCACCAGCGGCAGCGAGATACACCGGGGAGCTGTTTTTT.

This clone showed up just once. The chain is built from TRBV7-8 and TRBJ1-2; 7 positions agree with TRBD1. V trimming: 5 bases; J trimming: 8 bases; junction bases outside the gene matches: 8. The CDR3 spans 13 residues. The V gene's germline CDR1 is SGHVS and CDR2 FQNEAQ. This CDR3 reads CASSASGGYGYTF. The CDR3 DNA follows: TGTGCCAGCAGCGCCTCAGGGGGTTACGGCTACACCTTC.